This entry describes one T cell receptor beta chain. Its target is unknown. The germline V gene has CDR1 SGHRS and CDR2 YFSETQ. V lost 1 base, J lost 7 bases, and 7 bases stayed unmatched. There are 15 residues in the CDR3. These data belong to a study of cytomegalovirus exposure and HLA in healthy donors. Study outcomes and limitations: Reported performance of the classifier showed diagnosis of cytomegalovirus status with high specificity and sensitivity. Later, an analysis found that TCR clusters from the first cohort tended to co-occur in the 120 or so validation repertoires. The study listed approximately 160 cytomegalovirus-associated TCR beta chains.

A 120-subject validation cohort, separate from the 666-subject first cohort, supplied the donors. Libraries were prepared by immunoSEQ multiplex PCR; TCRdb keeps only in-frame clonotypes and omits some of them. The sample includes under 200,000 clones, roughly nine tenths of them seen just once. The specimen was PBMCs. The source of this sequence is a man between 18 and 35 years old in good health and CMV-seropositive. The chain recombines TRBV5-1 with TRBJ1-2; 10 bases map to TRBD1. CDR3 bases: TGCGCCAGCAGCTTGCGGGGACAGGGGATCGGTGGCTACACCTTC. Its protein product is CASSLRGQGIGGYTF.